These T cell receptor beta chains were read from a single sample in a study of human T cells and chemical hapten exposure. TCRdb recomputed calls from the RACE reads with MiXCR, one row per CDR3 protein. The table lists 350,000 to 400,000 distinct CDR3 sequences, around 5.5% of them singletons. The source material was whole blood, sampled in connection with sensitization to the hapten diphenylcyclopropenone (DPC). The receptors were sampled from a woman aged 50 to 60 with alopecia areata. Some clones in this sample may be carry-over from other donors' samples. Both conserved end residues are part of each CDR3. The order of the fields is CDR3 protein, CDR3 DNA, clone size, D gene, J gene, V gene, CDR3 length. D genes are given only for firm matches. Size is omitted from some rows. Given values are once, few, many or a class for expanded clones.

CASSQAHLDSSYEQYF,TGCGCCAGCAGCCAGGCCCACTTGGACAGCTCCTACGAGCAGTACTTC,many,.,TRBJ2-7,TRBV4-1,16
CASSQDRDGGLEQYF,TGCGCCAGCAGCCAAGATCGGGACGGGGGCCTCGAGCAGTACTTC,many,.,TRBJ2-7,TRBV4-3,15
CASSYRTSGDYNEQFF,TGTGCCAGCAGTTACAGAACTAGCGGTGACTACAATGAGCAGTTCTTC,.,TRBD2,TRBJ2-1,TRBV6-2/TRBV6-3,16
CASSQGANQPQHF,TGTGCCAGCAGCCAGGGGGCAAATCAGCCCCAGCATTTT,many,.,TRBJ1-5,TRBV3-1,13
CATWSSGIMNTEAFF,TGTGCCACCTGGTCTTCGGGGATCATGAACACTGAAGCTTTCTTT,few,.,TRBJ1-1,TRBV24-1,15
CASSQDPDRVNTGELFF,TGTGCCAGCAGCCAAGACCCGGACAGGGTAAACACCGGGGAGCTGTTTTTT,.,TRBD1,TRBJ2-2,TRBV3-1,17
CASSVGQAGYEQYF,TGTGCCAGCAGCGTAGGACAAGCCGGCTACGAGCAGTACTTC,.,.,TRBJ2-7,TRBV9,14
CASSLAGSGADPSDTQYF,TGTGCCAGCAGCTTAGCTGGTTCCGGCGCCGACCCGTCGGATACGCAGTATTTT,many,.,TRBJ2-3,TRBV11-2,18
CATSETGQPEAFF,TGTGCCACCAGTGAAACCGGACAGCCTGAAGCTTTCTTT,many,.,TRBJ1-1,TRBV24-1,13
CASSFRLAGGSDTQYF,TGTGCCAGCAGCTTCCGACTAGCGGGGGGCAGCGATACGCAGTATTTT,.,TRBD2,TRBJ2-3,TRBV7-8,16
CASSEFGGGEQYF,TGTGCCAGCAGTGAATTTGGAGGCGGCGAGCAGTACTTC,many,.,TRBJ2-7,TRBV25-1,13
CASSSGLAGNTQYF,TGTGCCAGCAGCTCCGGACTAGCGGGAAATACGCAGTATTTT,many,TRBD2,TRBJ2-3,TRBV5-5,14
CASSLDITSGRKQETQYF,TGTGCCAGCAGTTTAGATATAACTAGCGGGAGGAAGCAAGAGACCCAGTACTTC,.,TRBD2,TRBJ2-5,TRBV12-3/TRBV12-4,18
CASKGGLANEQFF,TGTGCCAGCAAAGGGGGGCTAGCCAATGAGCAGTTCTTC,many,.,TRBJ2-1,TRBV6-4,13
CSVVGGTIYF,TGCAGCGTTGTCGGGGGCACCATATATTTT,few,.,TRBJ1-3,TRBV29-1,10
CATSERQGGSTDTQYF,TGTGCCACCAGTGAGCGGCAAGGGGGAAGCACAGATACGCAGTATTTT,many,.,TRBJ2-3,TRBV24-1,16
CASSPDEGRSYEQYF,TGTGCCAGCAGCCCGGACGAGGGGCGCTCCTACGAGCAGTACTTC,.,.,TRBJ2-7,TRBV7-2,15
CASSPPGTEAFF,TGTGCCAGCAGCCCCCCGGGCACTGAAGCTTTCTTT,many,.,TRBJ1-1,TRBV7-9,12
CASSPGQTSNYGYTF,TGCGCCAGCAGCCCGGGACAGACATCTAACTATGGCTACACCTTC,many,TRBD1,TRBJ1-2,TRBV5-1,15
CASAMRWDEQFF,TGTGCCAGCGCAATGCGGTGGGACGAGCAGTTCTTC,few,.,TRBJ2-1,TRBV6-2/TRBV6-3,12
CATSDWGGENTEAFF,TGTGCCACCAGTGATTGGGGTGGGGAGAACACTGAAGCTTTCTTT,few,.,TRBJ1-1,TRBV24-1,15
CSVETPTLDIQYF,TGCAGCGTTGAAACGCCTACGCTAGACATTCAGTACTTC,many,.,TRBJ2-4,TRBV29-1,13
CASRIGGPGEQFF,TGCGCCAGCAGAATCGGAGGGCCCGGTGAGCAGTTCTTC,many,.,TRBJ2-1,TRBV5-1,13
CASSIHGLEETQYF,TGTGCCAGCAGTATCCATGGACTAGAAGAGACCCAGTACTTC,many,TRBD2,TRBJ2-5,TRBV12-3/TRBV12-4,14
CASRNREVTEAFF,TGTGCCAGCAGGAACAGGGAGGTCACTGAAGCTTTCTTT,.,.,TRBJ1-1,TRBV28,13
CASSQGVTQYF,TGTGCCAGCAGCCAAGGAGTTACGCAGTATTTT,many,.,TRBJ2-3,TRBV14,11
CSARGWDGGGVEAFF,TGCAGTGCTAGAGGTTGGGACGGAGGGGGAGTTGAAGCTTTCTTT,few,.,TRBJ1-1,TRBV20-1,15
CASSVVGNTDTQYF,TGTGCCAGCAGCGTAGTTGGAAACACAGATACGCAGTATTTT,few,.,TRBJ2-3,TRBV9,14
CASSPGLAGEGGTQYF,TGTGCCAGCAGCCCCGGACTAGCGGGAGAAGGGGGGACCCAGTACTTC,many,TRBD2,TRBJ2-5,TRBV11-2,16
CSVGGSLTGELFF,TGCAGCGTTGGCGGGAGCCTAACCGGGGAGCTGTTTTTT,.,TRBD2,TRBJ2-2,TRBV29-1,13
CASSARDSQTGELFF,TGTGCCAGCAGCGCGCGGGACAGTCAGACCGGGGAGCTGTTTTTT,many,.,TRBJ2-2,TRBV9,15
CASSSGDTSYNSPLHF,TGTGCCAGCAGCTCGGGCGACACTTCCTATAATTCACCCCTCCACTTT,many,.,TRBJ1-6,TRBV7-9,16
CASSFEGKNTEAFF,TGTGCCAGCAGCTTTGAGGGAAAGAACACTGAAGCTTTCTTT,.,.,TRBJ1-1,TRBV5-5,14
CASSDYSAEAFF,TGTGCCAGCAGTGATTACAGTGCTGAAGCTTTCTTT,.,.,TRBJ1-1,TRBV12-3/TRBV12-4,12
CASRMGLAGQFNEQFF,TGTGCCAGTAGGATGGGACTAGCGGGGCAATTCAATGAGCAGTTCTTC,many,TRBD2,TRBJ2-1,TRBV19,16
CASSQGGGPSSYNEQFF,TGTGCCAGCAGCCAAGGGGGCGGACCCTCCTCCTACAATGAGCAGTTCTTC,few,.,TRBJ2-1,TRBV3-1,17